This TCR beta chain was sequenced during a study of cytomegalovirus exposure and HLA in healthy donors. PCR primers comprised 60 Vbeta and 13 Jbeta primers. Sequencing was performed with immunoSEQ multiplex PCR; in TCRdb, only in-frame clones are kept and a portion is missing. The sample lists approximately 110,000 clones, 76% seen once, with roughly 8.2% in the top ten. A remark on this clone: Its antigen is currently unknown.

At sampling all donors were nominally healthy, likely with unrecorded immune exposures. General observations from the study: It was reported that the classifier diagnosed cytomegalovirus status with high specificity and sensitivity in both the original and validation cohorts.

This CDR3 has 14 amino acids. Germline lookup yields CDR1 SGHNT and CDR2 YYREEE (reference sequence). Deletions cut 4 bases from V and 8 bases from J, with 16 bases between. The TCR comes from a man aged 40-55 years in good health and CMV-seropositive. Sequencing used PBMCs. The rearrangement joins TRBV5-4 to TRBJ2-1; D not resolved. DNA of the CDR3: TGTGCCAGCAGCAAGACTCGTTGGTCAGATGAGCAGTTCTTC. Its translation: CASSKTRWSDEQFF.